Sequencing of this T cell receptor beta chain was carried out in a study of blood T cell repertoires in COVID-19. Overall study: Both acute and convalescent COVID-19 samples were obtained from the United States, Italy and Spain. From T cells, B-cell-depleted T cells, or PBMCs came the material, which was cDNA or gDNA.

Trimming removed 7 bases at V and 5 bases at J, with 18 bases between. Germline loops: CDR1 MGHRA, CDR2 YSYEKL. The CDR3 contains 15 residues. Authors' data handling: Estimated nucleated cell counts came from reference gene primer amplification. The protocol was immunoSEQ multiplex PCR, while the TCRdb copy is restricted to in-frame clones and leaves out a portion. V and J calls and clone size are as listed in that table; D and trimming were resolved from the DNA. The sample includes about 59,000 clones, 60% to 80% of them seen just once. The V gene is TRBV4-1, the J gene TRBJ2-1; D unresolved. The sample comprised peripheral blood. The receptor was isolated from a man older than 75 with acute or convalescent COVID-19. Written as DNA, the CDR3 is TGCGCCAGCACGCTTACGGATACAACAGACAATGAGCAGTTCTTC. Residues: CASTLTDTTDNEQFF.